This is a list of T cell receptor beta chains from one sample in a study of T cell repertoires in cytomegalovirus infection. These receptors have no identified antigens. TCRdb ran MiXCR on the reads and lists one entry per CDR3 protein. Of hundreds of thousands of distinct CDR3 sequences in the sample, almost 30% are singletons; the top ten hold about 19%. This specimen consisted of cultured PBMCs, obtained from culture after CMV antigen stimulation. The receptors originated from a human donor in good health (CMV status not recorded). Some clones in this sample may be carry-over from other donors' samples. Each CDR3 is given with its conserved first and last residue.

CASSLDRYQPQHF,TRBJ1-5,TRBV11-2
CASSLRLAGDNEQFF,TRBJ2-1,TRBV7-8
CASSPRSLAAYEQYF,TRBJ2-7,TRBV19
CASSQDGRGRENYGYTF,TRBJ1-2,TRBV4-2
CASSTGTSGRETQYF,TRBJ2-5,TRBV5-1
CATHRATYEQYF,TRBJ2-7,TRBV28
CASSYSWPPYSNQPQHF,TRBJ1-5,TRBV6-6
CASSLWERGYNEQFF,TRBJ2-1,TRBV7-6
CATSDPGSSIVGRDTQYF,TRBJ2-3,TRBV24-1
CASSFRSGSVQETQYF,TRBJ2-5,TRBV28
CASSAGLDFIYEQYF,TRBJ2-7,TRBV7-2
CASSAGLFLGGYTF,TRBJ1-2,TRBV7-1
CASSWDGPYEQYF,TRBJ2-7,TRBV12-3/TRBV12-4
CAISAGQGETQYF,TRBJ2-5,TRBV10-3
CASSVAGDYGYTF,TRBJ1-2,TRBV10-2
CSARQWSSPLHF,TRBJ1-6,TRBV20-1
CASSPYRGPNTGELFF,TRBJ2-2,TRBV7-8
CASIGQGGTEAFF,TRBJ1-1,TRBV5-1
CASSQALRGQVLPYEQYF,TRBJ2-7,TRBV4-1
CATSDLDSYEQYF,TRBJ2-7,TRBV24-1
CSARGAGQVAKNIQYF,TRBJ2-4,TRBV20-1
CASSLTLDIDGYTF,TRBJ1-2,TRBV7-9
CASSSPEAAREQFF,TRBJ2-1,TRBV11-2
CSARADRENTEAFF,TRBJ1-1,TRBV20-1
CASSSGGNRRSPLHF,TRBJ1-6,TRBV12-3/TRBV12-4
CASSLSYPRLEETQYF,TRBJ2-5,TRBV27
CAINQGSDTQYF,TRBJ2-3,TRBV10-3
CASSLVRKAFF,TRBJ1-1,TRBV7-8
CASSSQGVREAFF,TRBJ1-1,TRBV13
CASSPWGSGGYNEQFF,TRBJ2-1,TRBV27
CASSSTAHEQYF,TRBJ2-7,TRBV7-8
CASSSRRAGDNEQFF,TRBJ2-1,TRBV7-2
CASSLSSSGVDNEQFF,TRBJ2-1,TRBV7-3
CASSLRVVREKLFF,TRBJ1-4,TRBV12-3/TRBV12-4
CASSLNRVNQPQHF,TRBJ1-5,TRBV7-2
CASSRTGLSGNTIYF,TRBJ1-3,TRBV23-1
CASRPRGPGDEQYF,TRBJ2-7,TRBV5-6
CASRRDMNTEAFF,TRBJ1-1,TRBV2
CSARLSGRESPLHF,TRBJ1-6,TRBV20-1
CASVLSPLNEQFF,TRBJ2-1,TRBV6-2/TRBV6-3
CASSLQGSSTGELFF,TRBJ2-2,TRBV11-2
CASSVYEQFF,TRBJ2-1,TRBV7-2
CASSPFGASYNEQFF,TRBJ2-1,TRBV12-3/TRBV12-4
CASSPPGTSGGGKFF,TRBJ2-1,TRBV7-2
CASSSPKGDQETQYF,TRBJ2-5,TRBV7-2
CASSLARGQGNYGYTF,TRBJ1-2,TRBV7-2
CASSQPGQRYYEQYF,TRBJ2-7,TRBV11-2
CASSRLSRGSNQPQHF,TRBJ1-5,TRBV19
CSARLGPPENTEAFF,TRBJ1-1,TRBV20-1
CASRLTSGSGTDTQYF,TRBJ2-3,TRBV28
CASSLLGLAINNEQFF,TRBJ2-1,TRBV4-1
CASRSQDGNTEAFF,TRBJ1-1,TRBV7-2
CASGKGTETQYF,TRBJ2-5,TRBV19